The rows below give T cell receptor beta chains drawn from one sample of a study of cytomegalovirus exposure and HLA in healthy donors. Profiled with immunoSEQ multiplex PCR; TCRdb holds only in-frame clones, not every one. The repertoire includes 150,000 to 200,000 clones, 80% of them detected once, and around 5.8% sits in the top ten. Sequencing was done on a sample of PBMCs. These receptor sequences come from a male donor in good health and CMV-seropositive. The CDR3 runs from the conserved cysteine through the conserved F or W. The order of the fields is clone size, D gene, V gene, J gene, CDR3 protein, CDR3 DNA. The D gene is left open where the match is weak. Rows may omit the clone size; those that give it use once, few, many or a size class.

clone size: NA
D gene: NA
V gene: TRBV29-1
J gene: TRBJ1-2
CDR3 protein: CSVGRDNFGYTF
CDR3 DNA: TGCAGCGTTGGCAGGGACAACTTCGGCTACACCTTC

clone size: NA
D gene: NA
V gene: TRBV18
J gene: TRBJ2-1
CDR3 protein: CASSPKLESSYNEQFF
CDR3 DNA: TGTGCCAGCTCCCCGAAACTAGAGAGCTCCTACAATGAGCAGTTCTTC

clone size: NA
D gene: TRBD1
V gene: TRBV6-1
J gene: TRBJ1-1
CDR3 protein: CASSERDRVVGTEAFF
CDR3 DNA: TGTGCCAGCAGTGAGAGGGACAGGGTTGTCGGCACTGAAGCTTTCTTT

clone size: NA
D gene: NA
V gene: TRBV11-3
J gene: TRBJ2-6
CDR3 protein: CASSFAGASSGANVLTF
CDR3 DNA: TGTGCCAGCAGCTTTGCGGGGGCAAGCTCTGGGGCCAACGTCCTGACTTTC

clone size: once
D gene: NA
V gene: TRBV30
J gene: TRBJ1-2
CDR3 protein: CAWSGGRVMGTVYTF
CDR3 DNA: TGTGCCTGGAGTGGCGGGAGGGTCATGGGGACGGTCTACACCTTC

clone size: NA
D gene: NA
V gene: TRBV7-9
J gene: TRBJ2-3
CDR3 protein: CASSGPGVDTQYF
CDR3 DNA: TGTGCCAGCAGCGGCCCAGGGGTAGATACGCAGTATTTT

clone size: NA
D gene: NA
V gene: TRBV7-7
J gene: TRBJ2-7
CDR3 protein: CASSLGRAGEQYF
CDR3 DNA: TGTGCTAGCAGCTTAGGCAGGGCCGGCGAGCAGTACTTC

clone size: few
D gene: NA
V gene: TRBV30
J gene: TRBJ2-3
CDR3 protein: CAWNRRGGSTDTQYF
CDR3 DNA: TGTGCCTGGAACCGACGTGGGGGGAGCACAGATACGCAGTATTTT

clone size: NA
D gene: NA
V gene: TRBV9
J gene: TRBJ2-1
CDR3 protein: CASSVPGISYNEQFF
CDR3 DNA: TGTGCCAGCAGCGTACCCGGGATCTCCTACAATGAGCAGTTCTTC

clone size: NA
D gene: NA
V gene: TRBV5-4
J gene: TRBJ1-1
CDR3 protein: CASSLGAGEAFF
CDR3 DNA: TGTGCCAGCAGCTTGGGGGCAGGTGAAGCTTTCTTT

clone size: NA
D gene: NA
V gene: TRBV28
J gene: TRBJ1-6
CDR3 protein: CASRGGSYNSPLHF
CDR3 DNA: TGTGCCAGCAGAGGGGGCTCCTATAATTCACCCCTCCACTTT

clone size: NA
D gene: TRBD2
V gene: TRBV5-8
J gene: TRBJ2-7
CDR3 protein: CASSSLAEYEQYF
CDR3 DNA: TGTGCCAGCAGTAGCCTAGCGGAATACGAGCAGTACTTC

clone size: NA
D gene: TRBD2
V gene: TRBV7-9
J gene: TRBJ2-3
CDR3 protein: CASSLGAGEATDTQYF
CDR3 DNA: TGTGCCAGCAGCTTAGGAGCGGGAGAAGCGACAGATACGCAGTATTTT

clone size: NA
D gene: NA
V gene: TRBV6-5
J gene: TRBJ1-2
CDR3 protein: CASSYSGGSNYGYTF
CDR3 DNA: TGTGCCAGCAGTTACTCCGGGGGTTCTAACTATGGCTACACCTTC

clone size: NA
D gene: TRBD1
V gene: TRBV11-2
J gene: TRBJ2-7
CDR3 protein: CASSLLAGGVSYEQYF
CDR3 DNA: TGTGCCAGCAGCTTATTAGCAGGGGGTGTCTCCTACGAGCAGTACTTC

clone size: NA
D gene: NA
V gene: TRBV5-6
J gene: TRBJ1-2
CDR3 protein: CASSFVPGGAGYGYTF
CDR3 DNA: TGTGCCAGCAGCTTCGTCCCGGGAGGTGCGGGCTATGGCTACACCTTC

clone size: NA
D gene: TRBD2
V gene: TRBV7-8
J gene: TRBJ2-1
CDR3 protein: CASSLEVGLAGPDEQFF
CDR3 DNA: TGTGCCAGCAGCTTAGAGGTGGGACTAGCGGGACCAGATGAGCAGTTCTTC

clone size: NA
D gene: NA
V gene: TRBV18
J gene: TRBJ1-5
CDR3 protein: CASSPGGGFNQPQHF
CDR3 DNA: TGTGCCAGCTCACCAGGCGGGGGATTTAATCAGCCCCAGCATTTT

clone size: NA
D gene: TRBD2
V gene: TRBV7-2
J gene: TRBJ2-1
CDR3 protein: CASSISGSVSNEQFF
CDR3 DNA: TGTGCCAGCAGCATTAGCGGGAGCGTCTCCAATGAGCAGTTCTTC

clone size: NA
D gene: TRBD2
V gene: TRBV9
J gene: TRBJ2-5
CDR3 protein: CASSASGGAATQYF
CDR3 DNA: TGTGCCAGCAGCGCCTCGGGAGGAGCGGCGACCCAGTACTTC

clone size: NA
D gene: TRBD2
V gene: TRBV9
J gene: TRBJ2-1
CDR3 protein: CASNSIAGGPVEQFF
CDR3 DNA: TGTGCCAGCAATTCGATAGCGGGAGGGCCAGTTGAGCAGTTCTTC

clone size: NA
D gene: NA
V gene: TRBV4-2
J gene: TRBJ1-1
CDR3 protein: CASSPTVDHEAFF
CDR3 DNA: TGTGCCAGCAGCCCGACAGTGGATCATGAAGCTTTCTTT

clone size: NA
D gene: NA
V gene: TRBV7-9
J gene: TRBJ2-5
CDR3 protein: CASSSLRREWETQYF
CDR3 DNA: TGTGCCAGCAGCTCCCTTCGAAGAGAGTGGGAGACCCAGTACTTC

clone size: NA
D gene: TRBD2
V gene: TRBV5-1
J gene: TRBJ2-3
CDR3 protein: CASSLRVAGGPLDTQYF
CDR3 DNA: TGCGCCAGCAGCTTGAGGGTAGCGGGAGGGCCTCTCGATACGCAGTATTTT

clone size: once
D gene: NA
V gene: TRBV11-2
J gene: TRBJ2-7
CDR3 protein: CASSLPGSSYEQYF
CDR3 DNA: TGTGCCAGCAGCTTACCGGGAAGCTCCTACGAGCAGTACTTC

clone size: NA
D gene: NA
V gene: TRBV7-9
J gene: TRBJ2-7
CDR3 protein: CASSSGQPNGQYF
CDR3 DNA: TGTGCCAGCAGCTCCGGACAGCCGAACGGGCAGTACTTC

clone size: NA
D gene: TRBD1
V gene: TRBV19
J gene: TRBJ2-7
CDR3 protein: CASSSGQNFYEQYF
CDR3 DNA: TGTGCCAGTAGCTCGGGACAGAACTTCTACGAGCAGTACTTC

clone size: NA
D gene: TRBD2
V gene: TRBV2
J gene: TRBJ2-1
CDR3 protein: CASGEGLGLNEQFF
CDR3 DNA: TGTGCCAGCGGAGAGGGACTAGGGTTAAATGAGCAGTTCTTC

clone size: NA
D gene: TRBD1
V gene: TRBV19
J gene: TRBJ1-5
CDR3 protein: CASSKPGQGSSNQPQHF
CDR3 DNA: TGTGCCAGTAGCAAACCGGGACAGGGGAGTAGCAATCAGCCCCAGCATTTT

clone size: NA
D gene: NA
V gene: TRBV18
J gene: TRBJ2-7
CDR3 protein: CASSPRAVDSYEQYF
CDR3 DNA: TGTGCCAGCTCACCGAGAGCGGTCGACTCCTACGAGCAGTACTTC

clone size: NA
D gene: TRBD1
V gene: TRBV5-6
J gene: TRBJ1-1
CDR3 protein: CASSPGTAEAFF
CDR3 DNA: TGTGCCAGCAGCCCTGGGACAGCTGAAGCTTTCTTT

clone size: NA
D gene: TRBD2
V gene: TRBV7-2
J gene: TRBJ2-3
CDR3 protein: CASSLRLAIEGTQYF
CDR3 DNA: TGTGCCAGCAGCTTGCGACTAGCCATTGAGGGTACGCAGTATTTT

clone size: NA
D gene: TRBD1
V gene: TRBV6-4
J gene: TRBJ2-3
CDR3 protein: CASSPRTGIDTQYF
CDR3 DNA: TGTGCCAGCAGTCCTAGGACAGGAATCGATACGCAGTATTTT

clone size: NA
D gene: TRBD1
V gene: TRBV19
J gene: TRBJ2-2
CDR3 protein: CAMSGTGTGELFF
CDR3 DNA: TGTGCCATGTCCGGGACAGGGACCGGGGAGCTGTTTTTT

clone size: NA
D gene: NA
V gene: TRBV18
J gene: TRBJ2-1
CDR3 protein: CASSPPYGGDEQFF
CDR3 DNA: TGTGCCAGCTCACCACCGTACGGCGGGGATGAGCAGTTCTTC

clone size: NA
D gene: NA
V gene: TRBV25-1
J gene: TRBJ2-5
CDR3 protein: CASSEYKPLAGYETQYF
CDR3 DNA: TGTGCCAGCAGTGAATATAAACCACTAGCAGGATATGAGACCCAGTACTTC

clone size: NA
D gene: NA
V gene: TRBV11-3
J gene: TRBJ1-3
CDR3 protein: CASSLPGVDSGNTIYF
CDR3 DNA: TGTGCCAGCAGCTTGCCAGGGGTCGACTCTGGAAACACCATATATTTT

clone size: NA
D gene: NA
V gene: TRBV9
J gene: TRBJ2-2
CDR3 protein: CASSVEEGLNTGELFF
CDR3 DNA: TGTGCCAGCAGCGTAGAGGAGGGATTAAACACCGGGGAGCTGTTTTTT

clone size: NA
D gene: NA
V gene: TRBV10-3
J gene: TRBJ2-7
CDR3 protein: CAISESMRQARYEQYF
CDR3 DNA: TGTGCCATCAGTGAGTCGATGCGACAGGCCCGCTACGAGCAGTACTTC

clone size: once
D gene: TRBD2
V gene: TRBV7-9
J gene: TRBJ2-7
CDR3 protein: CASSLATSGGAKQYF
CDR3 DNA: TGTGCCAGCAGCTTAGCCACTAGCGGGGGGGCGAAGCAGTACTTC

clone size: NA
D gene: NA
V gene: TRBV7-9
J gene: TRBJ2-7
CDR3 protein: CASSPTTGRIYEQYF
CDR3 DNA: TGTGCCAGCAGCCCCACGACAGGGAGGATCTACGAGCAGTACTTC

clone size: NA
D gene: NA
V gene: TRBV7-8
J gene: TRBJ1-5
CDR3 protein: CASSLEGRLINQPQHF
CDR3 DNA: TGTGCCAGCAGCTTAGAAGGTCGACTGATCAATCAGCCCCAGCATTTT